Shown below are 5 T cell receptor beta chains from a single sample sequenced in a study of CD8 T cells in Susac syndrome. Reverse transcription used about 0.5 to 1 ug RNA and random hexamers. From the immunoSEQ multiplex PCR reads, TCRdb called clonotypes with MiXCR, one entry per CDR3 protein. In the table there are some 95,000 distinct CDR3 sequences, about 93% of which are singletons. Sequenced input: CD8+ T cells from PBMCs. These receptors were taken from a human donor in good health.

This chain connects TRBV7-9 to TRBJ2-5, with D hard to call. The CDR3 has 14 residues. With 4 bases removed from V and 2 bases from J, the gap between germline ends came to 11 bases. CDR1 SEHNR and CDR2 FQNEAQ come from the germline V gene (reference sequence). The CDR3: CASSSPGLQETQYF. CDR3 bases: TGTGCCAGCAGCTCGCCGGGTCTTCAAGAGACCCAGTACTTC.

CDR3 in amino acids: CASSQDTSSNEKLFF. The CDR3 coding sequence is TGCGCCAGCAGCCAAGACACCTCCTCTAATGAAAAACTGTTTTTT. This chain joins TRBV4-1 and TRBJ1-4; D is undetermined. V shed 0 bases and J shed 3 bases, with 8 bases lying between them. Germline V gives CDR1 MGHRA, CDR2 YSYEKL. The CDR3 is 15 amino acids.

The chain couples TRBV18 to TRBJ2-2; D remains unclear. The germline CDR1 and CDR2 sequences are KGHSH and LQKENI. Trimming took 3 bases from V and 4 from J, leaving 12 bases between them. The CDR3 has 15 amino acids. The CDR3: CASSPASVVTGELFF. The CDR3 coding sequence is TGTGCCAGCTCACCGGCCTCGGTGGTCACCGGGGAGCTGTTTTTT.

The J gene is TRBJ1-3, the V gene TRBV29-1; TRBD1 agrees at 8 bases. CDR3 length equals 14 residues. CDR1 and CDR2 (germline): SQVTM, ANQGSEA. The J segment lost 5 bases and the V segment lost 5 bases, leaving 8 bases of the junction unmatched. The CDR3 loop reads CSVQTGEERNTIYF. The CDR3 DNA reads TGCAGCGTTCAGACAGGGGAGGAGAGAAACACCATATATTTT.

This chain uses TRBV6-5 with TRBJ2-3; D unclear. The CDR3 sequence is 11 residues long. From germline, CDR1 is MNHEY and CDR2 SVGAGI. Trimming pared 9 bases from V and 10 bases from J, leaving 14 bases between. In DNA, the CDR3 is TGTGCCAGGAAAGAGACCCTCCCGCAGTATTTT. Its translation is CARKETLPQYF.